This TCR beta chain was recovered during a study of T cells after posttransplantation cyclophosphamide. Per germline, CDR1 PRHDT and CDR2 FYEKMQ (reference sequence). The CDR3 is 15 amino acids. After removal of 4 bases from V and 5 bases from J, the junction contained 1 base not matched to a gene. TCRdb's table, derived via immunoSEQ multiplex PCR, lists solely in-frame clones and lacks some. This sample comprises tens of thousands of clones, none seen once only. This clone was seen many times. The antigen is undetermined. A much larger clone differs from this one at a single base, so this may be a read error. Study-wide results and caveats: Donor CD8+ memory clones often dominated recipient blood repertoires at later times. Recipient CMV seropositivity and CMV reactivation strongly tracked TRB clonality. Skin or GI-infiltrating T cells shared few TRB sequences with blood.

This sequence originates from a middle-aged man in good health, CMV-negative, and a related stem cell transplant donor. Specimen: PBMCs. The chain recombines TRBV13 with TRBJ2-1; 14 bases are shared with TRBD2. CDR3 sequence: CASSWGLAGDNEQFF. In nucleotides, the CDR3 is TGTGCCAGCAGCTGGGGACTAGCGGGGGACAATGAGCAGTTCTTC.